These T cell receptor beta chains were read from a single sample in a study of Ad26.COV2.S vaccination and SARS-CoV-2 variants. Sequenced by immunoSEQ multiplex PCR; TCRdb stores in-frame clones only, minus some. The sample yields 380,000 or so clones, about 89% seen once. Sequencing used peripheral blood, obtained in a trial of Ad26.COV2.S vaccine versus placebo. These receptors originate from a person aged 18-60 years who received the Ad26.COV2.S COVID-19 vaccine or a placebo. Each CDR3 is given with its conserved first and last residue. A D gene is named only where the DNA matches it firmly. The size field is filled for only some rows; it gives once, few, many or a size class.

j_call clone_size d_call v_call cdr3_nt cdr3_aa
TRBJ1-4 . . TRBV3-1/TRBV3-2 TGTGCCAGCAGCCAGTCCCTGGGTAGCCCTAATGAAAAACTGTTTTTT CASSQSLGSPNEKLFF
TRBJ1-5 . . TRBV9 TGTGCCAGCAGCGAGGGTTGGGGCGTACAGCCCCAGCATTTT CASSEGWGVQPQHF
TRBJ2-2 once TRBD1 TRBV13 TGTGCCAGCAGCTCAAGGACAGGGGACGGGGAGCTGTTTTTT CASSSRTGDGELFF
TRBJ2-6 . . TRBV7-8 TGTGCCAGCAGCTTATTTGGCATGGGGGGAACTGGGGCCAACGTCCTGACTTTC CASSLFGMGGTGANVLTF
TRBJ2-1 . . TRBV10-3 TGTGCCATCAGTGAGTCTAGCGGACTATACAATGAGCAGTTCTTC CAISESSGLYNEQFF
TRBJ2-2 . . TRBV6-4 TGTGCCAGCAGTGACTCTAGCGGTTCGAACACCGGGGAGCTGTTTTTT CASSDSSGSNTGELFF
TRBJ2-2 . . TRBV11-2 TGTGCCAGCAGCCCAGGCGACACCGGGGAGCTGTTTTTT CASSPGDTGELFF
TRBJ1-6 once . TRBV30 TGTGCCTGGAGTCTTGACGGAGGTTACTATAATTCACCCCTCCACTTT CAWSLDGGYYNSPLHF
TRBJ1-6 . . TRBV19 TGTGCCAGTTCTTTCGGCAGCCATAATTCACCCCTCCACTTT CASSFGSHNSPLHF
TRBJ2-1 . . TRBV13 TGTGCCAGCAGCTTAGGCCTACCGGAACTAGTGCAGCAGTTCTTC CASSLGLPELVQQFF
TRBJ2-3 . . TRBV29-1 TGCAGCGTTGAAGGAATCTCGGTTACAGATACGCAGTATTTT CSVEGISVTDTQYF
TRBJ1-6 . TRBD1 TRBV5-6 TGTGCCAGCAGCTCTATGAAGAGGACAGGGAACGTCTCACCCCTCCACTTT CASSSMKRTGNVSPLHF
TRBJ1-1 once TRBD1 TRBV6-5 TGTGCCAGCAGTCTTGGACAGGGGGGGACTGAAGCTTTCTTT CASSLGQGGTEAFF
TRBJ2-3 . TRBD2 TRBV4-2 TGTGCCAGCAGCCAAGGAGATGGAGCGGGAAGCACAGATACGCAGTATTTT CASSQGDGAGSTDTQYF
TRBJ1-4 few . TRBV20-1 TGCAGTGCTAGTCGGACGTTTAATGAAAAACTGTTTTTT CSASRTFNEKLFF
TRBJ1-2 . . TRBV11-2 TGTGCCAGCAGTCCCCCGGGGGCGAACTATGGCTACACCTTC CASSPPGANYGYTF
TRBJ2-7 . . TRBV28 TGTGCCACCGCCGAGCAGGAAGGCGAGCAGTACTTC CATAEQEGEQYF
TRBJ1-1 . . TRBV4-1 TGCGCCAGCAGCCTCGATCAAGGGAACACTGAAGCTTTCTTT CASSLDQGNTEAFF
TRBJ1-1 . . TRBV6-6 TGTGCCAGCACCGGCGACTTGGGGGGGCGGGCTGAAGCTTTCTTT CASTGDLGGRAEAFF
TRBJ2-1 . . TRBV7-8 TGTGCCAGCAGTCTTATCAATACCTCCTACAATGAGCAGTTCTTC CASSLINTSYNEQFF
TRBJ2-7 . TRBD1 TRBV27 TGTGCCAGCAGTTTAGCAGGGGGCGTCTACGAGCAGTACTTC CASSLAGGVYEQYF
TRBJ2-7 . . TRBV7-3 TGTGCCAGCAGCTTAAAGACCCAGGGGTACGAGCAGTACTTC CASSLKTQGYEQYF
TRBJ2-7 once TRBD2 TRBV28 TGTGCCAGCAAAGTGACTAGCGGGAACCTCTACGAGCAGTACTTC CASKVTSGNLYEQYF
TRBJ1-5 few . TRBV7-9 TGTGCCAGCAGCCCGGCGGTTAGCAATCAGCCCCAGCATTTT CASSPAVSNQPQHF
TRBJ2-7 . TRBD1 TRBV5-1 TGCGCCAGCAGCTTAGGACAGGGGCACTCCTACGAGCAGTACTTC CASSLGQGHSYEQYF
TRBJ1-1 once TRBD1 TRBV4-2 TGTGCCAGCAGCCAGGTTCCGACAGGGGAAAACACTGAAGCTTTCTTT CASSQVPTGENTEAFF
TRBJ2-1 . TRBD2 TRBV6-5 TGTGCCAGCATGGGGCTAGCGGGATTTGATGAGCAGTTCTTC CASMGLAGFDEQFF
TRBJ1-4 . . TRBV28 TGTGCCAGCAGTTTCCGGGTTCACGGCGCTAATGAAAAACTGTTTTTT CASSFRVHGANEKLFF
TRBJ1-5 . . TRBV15 TGTGCCACCAGCAGGAGAAGTATCAATCAGCCCCAGCATTTT CATSRRSINQPQHF
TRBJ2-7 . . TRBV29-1 TGCAGCGTTGGAAGCTCCTACGAGCAGTACTTC CSVGSSYEQYF
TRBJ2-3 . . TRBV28 TGTGCCAGCAGTTTAGTAGTGGGTCCCGATACGCAGTATTTT CASSLVVGPDTQYF
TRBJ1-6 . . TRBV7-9 TGTGCCAGCAGCTACCGGACACTTAGGAGTAATTCACCCCTCCACTTT CASSYRTLRSNSPLHF
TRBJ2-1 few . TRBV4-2 TGTGCCAGCAGCCTACTCGGTCGGAACAATGAGCAGTTCTTC CASSLLGRNNEQFF
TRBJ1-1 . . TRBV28 TGTGCCAGCAGTTTATCCGGACAGTCACGTCCAGCTTTCTTT CASSLSGQSRPAFF
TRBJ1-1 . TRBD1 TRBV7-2 TGTGCCAGCAGCTTAATGGACAGGGACACTGAAGCTTTCTTT CASSLMDRDTEAFF
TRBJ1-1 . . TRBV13 TGTGCCAGCAGCCCTGGAAGGGTGAACACTGAAGCTTTCTTT CASSPGRVNTEAFF
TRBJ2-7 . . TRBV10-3 TGTGCCAGTTCCGGGACACTGAACTACGAGCAGTACTTC CASSGTLNYEQYF
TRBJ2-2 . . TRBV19 TGTGCCAGTAGTATTTCTGCGTCAACCGGGGAGCTGTTTTTT CASSISASTGELFF
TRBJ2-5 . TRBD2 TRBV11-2 TGTGCCAGCAGCCCACGAACGAAACTATCCGGGACTAGCGAGGAGACCCAGTACTTC CASSPRTKLSGTSEETQYF
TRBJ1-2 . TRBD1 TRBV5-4 TGTGCCAGCACCATGTGGGGGACAGGGATAAACTATGGCTACACCTTC CASTMWGTGINYGYTF
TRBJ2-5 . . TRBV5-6 TGTGCCAGCAGCAACCCTGGCAGGGGTTTAGGGGAGACCCAGTACTTC CASSNPGRGLGETQYF
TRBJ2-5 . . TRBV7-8 TGTGCCAGCAGCGCCCGGACTCTGGGCGGTCAGGAGACCCAGTACTTC CASSARTLGGQETQYF
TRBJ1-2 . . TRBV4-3 TGCGCCAGCAGCCAAGAAGGGGGGAGCTGGGGTTTCTATGGCTACACCTTC CASSQEGGSWGFYGYTF
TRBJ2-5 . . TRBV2 TGTGCCAGCAGTCAAGAGACAGAAGAGACCCAGTACTTC CASSQETEETQYF
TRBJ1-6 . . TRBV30 TGTGCCTGGAGGGCAGGCTCCTATAATTCACCCCTCCACTTT CAWRAGSYNSPLHF
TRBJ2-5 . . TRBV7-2 TGTGCCAGCAGCCTACAGGGTCAAGAGACCCAGTACTTC CASSLQGQETQYF
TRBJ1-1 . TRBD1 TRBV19 TGTGCCAGTAGTGGAGACAGGGACCTTAACACTGAAGCTTTCTTT CASSGDRDLNTEAFF
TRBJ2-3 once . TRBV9 TGTGCCAGCAGCGTCGGAGGGCGGGGAAGCACAGATACGCAGTATTTT CASSVGGRGSTDTQYF
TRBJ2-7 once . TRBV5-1 TGCGCCAGCAAAAGGGAAACTTCCTACGAGCAGTACTTC CASKRETSYEQYF
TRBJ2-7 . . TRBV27 TGTGCCAGCAGTCCCCAGAATGACAGGCGAGGAGAGCAGTACTTC CASSPQNDRRGEQYF
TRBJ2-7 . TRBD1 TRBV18 TGTGCCAGCTCAGGGGGACAGGAGTACGAGCAGTACTTC CASSGGQEYEQYF
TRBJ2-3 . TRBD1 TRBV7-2 TGTGCCAGCAGCTACCGGGACAGGGTCGCAGATACGCAGTATTTT CASSYRDRVADTQYF
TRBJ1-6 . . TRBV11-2 TGTGCCAGCAGCGACCGTTCGACAGGCTATAATTCACCCCTCCACTTT CASSDRSTGYNSPLHF
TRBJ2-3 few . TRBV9 TGTGCCAGCAGCGAAGGACTAACCACAGATACGCAGTATTTT CASSEGLTTDTQYF
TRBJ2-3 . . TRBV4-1 TGCGCCAGCAGCCAAGTGGGGAATACAGATACGCAGTATTTT CASSQVGNTDTQYF
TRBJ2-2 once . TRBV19 TGTGCCAGTAGTATAGAGTTCACAACCGGGGAGCTGTTTTTT CASSIEFTTGELFF
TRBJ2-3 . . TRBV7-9 TGTGCCAGCAGCTCCTCAGGGGTAGCAGATACGCAGTATTTT CASSSSGVADTQYF
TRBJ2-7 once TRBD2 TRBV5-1 TGCGCCAGCAGCTTGGCACTAGCGGGAGACGAGCAGTACTTC CASSLALAGDEQYF
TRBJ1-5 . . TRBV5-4 TGTGCCAGCAGCTTCTTGCCCGGGACGGCTGCGCATAGCAATCAGCCCCAGCATTTT CASSFLPGTAAHSNQPQHF
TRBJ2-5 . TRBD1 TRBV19 TGTGCCAGTAGTACCGGACAGGGGGAGACCCAGTACTTC CASSTGQGETQYF